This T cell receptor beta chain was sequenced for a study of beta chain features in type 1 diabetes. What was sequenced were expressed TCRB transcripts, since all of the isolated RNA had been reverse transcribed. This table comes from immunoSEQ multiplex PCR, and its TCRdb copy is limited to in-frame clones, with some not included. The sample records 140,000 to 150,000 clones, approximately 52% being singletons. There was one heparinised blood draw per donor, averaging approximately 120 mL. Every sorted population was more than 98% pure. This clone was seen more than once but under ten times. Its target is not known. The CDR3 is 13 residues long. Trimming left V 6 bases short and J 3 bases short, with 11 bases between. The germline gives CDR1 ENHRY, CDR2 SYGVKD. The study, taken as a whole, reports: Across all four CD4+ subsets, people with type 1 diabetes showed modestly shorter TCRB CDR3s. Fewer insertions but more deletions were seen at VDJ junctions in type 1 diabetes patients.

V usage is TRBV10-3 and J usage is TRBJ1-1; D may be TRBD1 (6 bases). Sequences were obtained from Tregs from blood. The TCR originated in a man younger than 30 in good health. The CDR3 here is CAIRGGPHTEAFF. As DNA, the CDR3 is TGTGCCATCAGGGGGGGGCCCCACACTGAAGCTTTCTTT.